What follows are 23 T cell receptor beta chains derived from one specimen sequenced in a study of blood T cell repertoires in COVID-19. Measured with immunoSEQ multiplex PCR; TCRdb has only the in-frame clones, and not every one. The top ten hold 1.5% to 2% of the sample, which has about 110,000 clones, less than 85% seen once. The sequencing input was peripheral blood. The receptors were sampled from a woman aged 35 to 49 with acute or convalescent COVID-19.

The V call is TRBV11-2, the J call TRBJ1-1, with 7 bases matching TRBD1. Trimming removed 5 bases from V and 1 base from J; junction bases left unmatched: 7. This CDR3 has 15 amino acids. Germline-derived CDR1 and CDR2 are SGHAT and FQNNGV. The DNA of the CDR3 is TGTGCCAGCAGCCCCACCCGGACAGGGAACACTGAAGCTTTCTTT. Translation: CASSPTRTGNTEAFF.

The gene calls are TRBV28 and TRBJ1-2; D gene unclear. Between the trimmed V and J ends, which lost 1 base and 5 bases, there was a span of 11 bases. The CDR3 runs to 14 residues. The germline CDR1 and CDR2 sequences are MDHEN and SYDVKM. CDR3 sequence reads: CASSLFGREYGYTF. DNA of the CDR3: TGTGCCAGCAGTTTATTCGGGAGGGAGTATGGCTACACCTTC.

The chain employs TRBV4-3 and TRBJ1-2; D possibly corresponds to TRBD1 (5 bases). This CDR3 region has 16 residues. The V gene's germline CDR1 is LGHNA and CDR2 YSLEER. V lost 0 bases to trimming and J lost 0 bases, with 11 bases between them. The CDR3 loop reads CASSQESTGANYGYTF. The CDR3 nucleotides are TGCGCCAGCAGCCAAGAGTCGACGGGGGCTAACTATGGCTACACCTTC.

On this clone itself: Other DNA sequences of this sample code for an identical CDR3. The rearrangement uses TRBV18 and TRBJ2-3, with 11 nucleotides matching TRBD2. This CDR3 has 17 amino acids. With V trimmed by 3 bases and J by 2 bases, 7 bases remained unmatched. Germline loops: CDR1 KGHSH, CDR2 LQKENI. The chain's CDR3 is CASSPPGSGGATDTQYF. The CDR3, as DNA: TGTGCCAGCTCACCTCCTGGTAGCGGGGGGGCCACAGATACGCAGTATTTT.

The chain joins TRBV7-9 to TRBJ2-7; D is perhaps TRBD1 (6 bases). Germline V gives CDR1 SEHNR, CDR2 FQNEAQ (reference sequence). The CDR3 length is 14 residues. Trimming took 7 bases from V and 3 from J, leaving 16 bases between them. The CDR3 spells CASTQGTRYYEQYF. The CDR3 coding sequence is TGTGCCAGCACCCAGGGGACACGTTACTACGAGCAGTACTTC.

The CDR3 reads CASGDTGELFF. The CDR3 bases are TGTGCCAGTGGAGACACCGGGGAGCTGTTTTTT. J is TRBJ2-2 and V is TRBV25-1; no reliable D call. The CDR3 length is 11 residues. V gave up 9 bases and J gave up 3 bases, with 5 bases separating them. Germline values: CDR1 MGHDK, CDR2 SYGVNS.

The rearrangement joins TRBV3-1 (or the pseudogene TRBV3-2) to TRBJ2-1; the D gene is possibly TRBD2 (6 bases). Trimming removed 1 base at V and 4 bases at J, with 11 bases between. Germline lookup yields CDR1 LGHDT and CDR2 YNNKEL (reference sequence). This CDR3 is built from 15 residues. CDR3 protein: CASSQAAGRYNEQFF. CDR3 DNA: TGTGCCAGCAGCCAAGCGGCGGGGCGATACAATGAGCAGTTCTTC.

The chain employs TRBV6-1 and TRBJ2-1, with a tentative D call TRBD1 (6 bases). V gave up 1 base and J gave up 5 bases, with 6 bases separating them. The CDR3 length is 13 residues. Germline CDR1 MNHNS, CDR2 SASEGT. The CDR3 loop reads CASSEDRDNEQFF. The CDR3 bases are TGTGCCAGCAGTGAAGACAGGGACAATGAGCAGTTCTTC.

Turning to this clone: The same CDR3 is also encoded by other DNA sequences in this sample. This chain uses TRBV5-1 with TRBJ1-4, with 10 bases lining up with TRBD1. CDR1 SGHRS and CDR2 YFSETQ come from the germline V gene. The CDR3 runs to 14 residues. With V trimmed by 4 bases and J by 4 bases, 1 base remained unmatched. The CDR3 coding sequence is TGCGCCAGCAGCCGGACAGGGGGTAATGAAAAACTGTTTTTT. Encoded protein: CASSRTGGNEKLFF.

This clone was counted only a few times. This sequence joins TRBV19 and TRBJ1-6; D ambiguous. Trimming removed 4 bases from V and 4 bases from J, with 5 bases in between. CDR1 is LNHDA and CDR2 is SQIVND in the germline V gene (reference sequence). This CDR3 is built from 13 residues. This CDR3 is CASSKQYNSPLHF. CDR3 nucleotide sequence: TGTGCCAGTAGTAAGCAATATAATTCACCCCTCCACTTT.

CDR3 loop: CASSQEYGPMFGYTF. CDR3 nucleotide sequence: TGCGCCAGCAGCCAAGAGTACGGTCCTATGTTCGGCTACACCTTC. The rearrangement links TRBV4-1 to TRBJ1-2, with unresolved D. Germline V lookup: CDR1 MGHRA, CDR2 YSYEKL. The CDR3 runs 15 residues. V dropped 0 bases and J dropped 8 bases, with 16 bases sitting between them.

This clone was picked up a small number of times. The chain couples TRBV2 to TRBJ2-2; the match to TRBD2 covers 14 bases. The CDR3 totals 17 residues. Germline assignment: CDR1 SNHLY and CDR2 FYNNEI. The V gene end was trimmed by 7 bases and the J gene end by 4 bases; junction bases not matched to a gene: 8. The CDR3 protein is CASNRGLAGASTGELFF. In DNA, the CDR3 is TGTGCCAGCAATAGGGGACTAGCGGGGGCGAGCACCGGGGAGCTGTTTTTT.

To note about this clone: With a much larger clone just one base away, this may be a read error. Other DNA sequences in the sample encode the same CDR3. The chain links TRBV5-4 to TRBJ1-2, with TRBD1 matching 11 bases. The germline V gene has CDR1 SGHNT and CDR2 YYREEE (reference sequence). V shed 4 bases, J shed 8 bases, and the junction held 4 bases outside the gene matches. The CDR3 runs 13 residues. The CDR3 nucleotides are TGTGCCAGCAGCCCGGACAGGGGGCGCGGCTACACCTTC. Encoded protein: CASSPDRGRGYTF.

This clone showed up just a few times. The CDR3 protein is CASSQEPTGGSEAFF. The CDR3 nucleotides read TGTGCCAGCAGCCAAGAGCCAACAGGGGGGTCTGAAGCTTTCTTT. The rearrangement joins TRBV4-2 to TRBJ1-1; 8 nucleotides agree with TRBD1. CDR1 is LGHNA, CDR2 YNFKEQ, per germline. The CDR3 is 15 residues long. The ends lost 0 bases at V and 6 bases at J; junction bases unmatched: 6.

The chain carries TRBV2 and TRBJ1-5, with 11 bases fitting TRBD1. After removal of 8 bases from V and 6 bases from J, the junction contained 6 bases not matched to a gene. The length of the CDR3 is 14 residues. In germline, CDR1 is SNHLY, CDR2 FYNNEI. The CDR3 sequence is CASETDRGLQPQHF. DNA of the CDR3: TGTGCCAGCGAAACGGACAGGGGGCTTCAGCCCCAGCATTTT.

The chain is built from TRBV5-4 and TRBJ1-2; 7 bases are a match to TRBD1. With 3 bases clipped from V and 3 bases from J, the junction kept 2 bases outside the gene matches. CDR3 length: 13 residues. The germline gives CDR1 SGHNT, CDR2 YYREEE (reference sequence). The CDR3 DNA reads TGTGCCAGCAGCTCCGACAGGGACTATGGCTACACCTTC. Its protein product is CASSSDRDYGYTF.

This clone was recorded a few times. The rearrangement links TRBV27 to TRBJ2-1, with 9 positions matching TRBD1. This CDR3 is 13 amino acids long. The junction had 2 bases not matched to a gene; V was cut back by 8 bases and J by 3 bases. Germline V gene lookup returns CDR1 MNHEY and CDR2 SMNVEV (reference sequence). The CDR3 nucleotides read TGTGCCAGCTGGACAGGGGTCTACAATGAGCAGTTCTTC. Translation gives CASWTGVYNEQFF.

This chain connects TRBV27 to TRBJ1-2; D possibly corresponds to TRBD1 (5 bases). Trimming stripped 4 bases from V and 10 bases from J, with 19 bases between. There are 14 residues in the CDR3. Germline CDR1 and CDR2: MNHEY and SMNVEV (reference sequence). CDR3 protein: CASSSAGLLSYYTF. The CDR3 coding sequence is TGTGCCAGCAGTTCGGCAGGGTTACTTTCTTACTACACCTTC.

This clone was found once. The CDR3 loop is CASSPTGQETQYF. The CDR3 nucleotides read TGCGCCAGCAGCCCGACAGGGCAAGAGACCCAGTACTTC. This sequence joins TRBV4-1 and TRBJ2-5, with 7 bases fitting TRBD1. The V segment lost 4 bases and the J segment 2 bases; nucleotides outside the gene matches: 1. The CDR3 length is 13 residues. CDR1 and CDR2 from the germline V gene are MGHRA and YSYEKL.

The chain is built from TRBV7-2 and TRBJ2-5; 8 bases are shared with TRBD2. V shed 2 bases and J 5 bases; nucleotides not matched to a gene: 16. The CDR3 loop spans 18 amino acids. CDR1 and CDR2 from the germline V gene are SGHTA and FQGNSA. CDR3 in amino acids: CASSLPASSGGADETQYF. Here the CDR3 DNA reads TGTGCCAGCAGCTTACCAGCCTCGTCCGGGGGGGCGGATGAGACCCAGTACTTC.

The rearrangement links TRBV30 to TRBJ2-3; TRBD2 agrees at 10 bases. The CDR3 contains 14 residues. CDR1 is GTSNPN and CDR2 is SVGIG in the germline V gene (reference sequence). The V segment lost 3 bases and the J segment 3 bases; nucleotides outside the gene matches: 3. CDR3 DNA sequence: TGTGCCTGGAGGCAGGGACTAGCGACAGATACGCAGTATTTT. Translated: CAWRQGLATDTQYF.

The chain uses TRBV2 and TRBJ2-2, with TRBD2 as a possible D gene (6 bases). The CDR3 is 14 residues long. The V gene's germline CDR1 is SNHLY and CDR2 FYNNEI. Trimming shortened V by 4 bases and J by 6 bases, and 12 bases separated the two germline ends. CDR3 loop: CASSVLGGAGELFF. CDR3 DNA sequence: TGTGCCAGCAGTGTCCTCGGCGGGGCCGGGGAGCTGTTTTTT.

V gene TRBV18 combines with J gene TRBJ1-2; D not certain. Deletions cut 0 bases from V and 4 bases from J, with 9 bases between. Germline V gene lookup returns CDR1 KGHSH and CDR2 LQKENI. The CDR3 sequence is 14 residues long. Written as DNA, the CDR3 is TGTGCCAGCTCACCACCTCCGCCGGGCTATGGCTACACCTTC. It yields the protein CASSPPPPGYGYTF.